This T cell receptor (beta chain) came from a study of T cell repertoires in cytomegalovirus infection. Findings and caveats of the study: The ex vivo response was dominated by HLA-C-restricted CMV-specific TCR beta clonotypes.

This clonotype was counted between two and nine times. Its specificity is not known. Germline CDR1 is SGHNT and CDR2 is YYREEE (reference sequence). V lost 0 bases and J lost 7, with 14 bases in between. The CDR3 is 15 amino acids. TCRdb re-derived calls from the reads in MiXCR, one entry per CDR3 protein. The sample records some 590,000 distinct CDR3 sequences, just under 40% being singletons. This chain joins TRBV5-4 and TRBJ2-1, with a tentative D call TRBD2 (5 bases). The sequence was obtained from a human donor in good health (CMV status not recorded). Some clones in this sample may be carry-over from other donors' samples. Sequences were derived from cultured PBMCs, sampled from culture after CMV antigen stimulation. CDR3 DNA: TGTGCCAGCAGCTTGGACCGGCTAGCAAGAAATGAGCAGTTCTTC. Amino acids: CASSLDRLARNEQFF.